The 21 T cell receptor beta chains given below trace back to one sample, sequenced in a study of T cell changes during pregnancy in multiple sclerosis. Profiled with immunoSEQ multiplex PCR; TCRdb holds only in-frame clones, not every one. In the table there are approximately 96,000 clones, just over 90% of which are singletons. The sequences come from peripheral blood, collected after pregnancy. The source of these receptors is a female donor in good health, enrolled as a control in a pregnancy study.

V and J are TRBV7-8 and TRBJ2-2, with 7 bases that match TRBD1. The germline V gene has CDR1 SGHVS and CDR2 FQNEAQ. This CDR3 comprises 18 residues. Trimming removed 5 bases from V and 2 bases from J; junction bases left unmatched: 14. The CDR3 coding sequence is TGTGCCAGCAGCCACAACAAACCGGGACAGCGAAACACCGGGGAGCTGTTTTTT. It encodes CASSHNKPGQRNTGELFF.

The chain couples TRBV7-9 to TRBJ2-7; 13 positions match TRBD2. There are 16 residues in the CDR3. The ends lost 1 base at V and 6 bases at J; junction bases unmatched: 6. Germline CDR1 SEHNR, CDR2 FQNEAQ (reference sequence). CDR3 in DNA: TGTGCCAGCAGCTTAGGAGGGGGACTAGCGGGATCCGAGCAGTACTTC. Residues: CASSLGGGLAGSEQYF.

CDR3 in amino acids: CASSLQGLRGTGELFF. The CDR3 DNA sequence: TGTGCCAGCAGCTTGCAGGGTTTAAGGGGGACCGGGGAGCTGTTTTTT. J is TRBJ2-2 and V is TRBV5-4; D perhaps matches TRBD1 (6 bases). Germline V gene lookup returns CDR1 SGHNT and CDR2 YYREEE (reference sequence). The V gene lost 1 base and the J gene lost 5 bases, with 15 bases spanning the gap. The CDR3 covers 16 residues.

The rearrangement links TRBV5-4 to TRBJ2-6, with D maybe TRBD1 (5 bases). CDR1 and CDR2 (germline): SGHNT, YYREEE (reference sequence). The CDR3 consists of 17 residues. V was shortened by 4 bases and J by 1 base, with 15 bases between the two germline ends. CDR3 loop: CASSQRPGQSGANVLTF. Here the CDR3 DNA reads TGTGCCAGCAGCCAGAGGCCAGGGCAATCTGGGGCCAACGTCCTGACTTTC.

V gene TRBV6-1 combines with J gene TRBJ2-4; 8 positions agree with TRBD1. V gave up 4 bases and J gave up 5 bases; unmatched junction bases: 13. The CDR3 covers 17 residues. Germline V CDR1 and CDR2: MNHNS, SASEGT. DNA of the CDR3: TGTGCCAGCAGTGTCTCTAACAGGGGGTCACTCCAAAACATTCAGTACTTC. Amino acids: CASSVSNRGSLQNIQYF.

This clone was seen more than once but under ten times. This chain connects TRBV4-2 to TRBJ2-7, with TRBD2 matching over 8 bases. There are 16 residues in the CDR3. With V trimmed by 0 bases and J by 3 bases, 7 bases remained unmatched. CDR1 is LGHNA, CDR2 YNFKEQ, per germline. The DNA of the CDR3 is TGTGCCAGCAGCCAAGAAACCGAGCGGGAGTTCTACGAGCAGTACTTC. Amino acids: CASSQETEREFYEQYF.

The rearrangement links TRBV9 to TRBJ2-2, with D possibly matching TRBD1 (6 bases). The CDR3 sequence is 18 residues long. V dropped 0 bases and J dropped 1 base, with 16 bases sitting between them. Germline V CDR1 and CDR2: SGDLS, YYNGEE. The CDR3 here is CASSVVVSGQLNTGELFF. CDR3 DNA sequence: TGTGCCAGCAGCGTAGTTGTTTCTGGACAGCTGAACACCGGGGAGCTGTTTTTT.

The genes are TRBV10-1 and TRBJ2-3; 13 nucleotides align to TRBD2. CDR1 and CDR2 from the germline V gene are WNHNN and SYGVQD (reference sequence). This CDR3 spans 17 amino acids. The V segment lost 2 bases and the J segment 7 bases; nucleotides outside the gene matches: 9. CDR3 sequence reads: CASSETLLAGGPNTQYF. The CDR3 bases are TGCGCCAGCAGTGAGACCCTACTAGCGGGGGGGCCGAATACGCAGTATTTT.

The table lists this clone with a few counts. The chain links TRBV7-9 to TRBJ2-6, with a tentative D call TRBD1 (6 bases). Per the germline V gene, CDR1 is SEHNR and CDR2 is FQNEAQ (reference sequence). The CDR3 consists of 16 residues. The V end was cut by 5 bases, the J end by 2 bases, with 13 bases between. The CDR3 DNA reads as TGTGCCAGCAGCCACAGGGTACAACCTGGGGCCAACGTCCTGACTTTC. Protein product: CASSHRVQPGANVLTF.

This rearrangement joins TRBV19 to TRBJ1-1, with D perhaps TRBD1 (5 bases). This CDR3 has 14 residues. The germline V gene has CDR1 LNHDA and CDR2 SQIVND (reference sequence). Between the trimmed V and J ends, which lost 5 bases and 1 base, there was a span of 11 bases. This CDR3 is CASSYGGRNTEAFF. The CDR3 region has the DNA TGTGCCAGTAGTTACGGGGGAAGGAACACTGAAGCTTTCTTT. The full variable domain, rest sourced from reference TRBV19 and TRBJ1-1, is DGGITQSPKYLFRKEGQNVTLSCEQNLNHDAMYWYRQDPGQGLRLIYYSQIVNDFQKGDIAEGYSVSREKKESFPLTVTSAQKNPTAFYLCASSYGGRNTEAFFGQGTRLTVV.

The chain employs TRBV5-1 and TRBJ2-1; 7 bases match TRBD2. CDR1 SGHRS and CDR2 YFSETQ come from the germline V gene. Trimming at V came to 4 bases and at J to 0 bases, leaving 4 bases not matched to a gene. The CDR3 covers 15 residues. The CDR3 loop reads CASSQSGVSYNEQFF. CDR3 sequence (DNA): TGCGCCAGCAGCCAAAGCGGGGTCTCCTACAATGAGCAGTTCTTC. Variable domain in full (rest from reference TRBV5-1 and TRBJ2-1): KAGVTQTPRYLIKTRGQQVTLSCSPISGHRSVSWYQQTPGQGLQFLFEYFSETQRNKGNFPGRFSGRQFSNSRSEMNVSTLELGDSALYLCASSQSGVSYNEQFFGPGTRLTVL.

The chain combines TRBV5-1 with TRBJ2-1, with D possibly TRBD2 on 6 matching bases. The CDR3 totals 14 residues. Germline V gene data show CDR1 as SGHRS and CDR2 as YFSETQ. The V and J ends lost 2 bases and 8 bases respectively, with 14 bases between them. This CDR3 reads CASSFGLALDEQFF. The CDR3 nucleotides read TGCGCCAGCAGCTTTGGCCTAGCGTTGGATGAGCAGTTCTTC.

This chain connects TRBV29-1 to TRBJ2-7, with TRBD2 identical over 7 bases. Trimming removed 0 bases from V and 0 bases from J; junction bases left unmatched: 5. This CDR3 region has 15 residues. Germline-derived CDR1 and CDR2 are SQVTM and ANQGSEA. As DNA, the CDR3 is TGCAGCGTTGAAGATTTGGTAGCGGGCTCCTACGAGCAGTACTTC. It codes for CSVEDLVAGSYEQYF.

CDR3: CASSPPAGAKNIQYF. Written as DNA, the CDR3 is TGTGCCAGCTCACCACCGGCAGGAGCCAAAAACATTCAGTACTTC. The V call is TRBV18, the J call TRBJ2-4; D is ambiguous. Germline values: CDR1 KGHSH, CDR2 LQKENI. The V gene lost 0 bases and the J gene lost 0 bases, with 6 bases spanning the gap. The CDR3 is made up of 15 amino acids.

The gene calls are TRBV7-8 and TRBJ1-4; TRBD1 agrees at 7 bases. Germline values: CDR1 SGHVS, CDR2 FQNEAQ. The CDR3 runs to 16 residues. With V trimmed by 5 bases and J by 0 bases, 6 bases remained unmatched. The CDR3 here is CASSPGQRATNEKLFF. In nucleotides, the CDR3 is TGTGCCAGCAGCCCGGGACAGAGAGCAACTAATGAAAAACTGTTTTTT.

The CDR3 reads CASSRDRRQPQHF. CDR3 coding DNA: TGTGCCAGCAGCCGAGACAGACGACAGCCCCAGCATTTT. The chain links TRBV7-8 to TRBJ1-5, with D tentatively TRBD1 (5 bases). Trimming removed 5 bases from V and 7 bases from J, with 12 bases in between. From germline, CDR1 is SGHVS and CDR2 FQNEAQ. The length of the CDR3 is 13 residues.

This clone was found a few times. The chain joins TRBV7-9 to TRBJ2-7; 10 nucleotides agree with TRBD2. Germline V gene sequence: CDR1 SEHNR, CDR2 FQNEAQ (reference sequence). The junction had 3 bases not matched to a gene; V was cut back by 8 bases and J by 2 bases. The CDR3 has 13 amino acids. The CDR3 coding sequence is TGTGCCAGCGTAGCGGGGGGCGCCTACGAGCAGTACTTC. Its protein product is CASVAGGAYEQYF.

Here the CDR3 reads CASGRVERGTDTQYF. CDR3 nucleotide sequence: TGTGCTAGTGGTCGCGTGGAGCGGGGTACAGATACGCAGTATTTT. The J gene is TRBJ2-3, the V gene TRBV12-5; 7 bases align to TRBD2. CDR1 and CDR2 from the germline V gene are LGHNT and FRNRAP. The J segment lost 3 bases and the V segment lost 5 bases, leaving 8 bases of the junction unmatched. This CDR3 contains 15 residues.

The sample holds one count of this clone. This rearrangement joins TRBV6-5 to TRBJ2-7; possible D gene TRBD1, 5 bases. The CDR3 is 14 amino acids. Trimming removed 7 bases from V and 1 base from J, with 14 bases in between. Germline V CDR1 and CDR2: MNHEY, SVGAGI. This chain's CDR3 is CASTRQYGSYEQYF. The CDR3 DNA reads TGTGCCAGCACCAGACAGTACGGGTCCTACGAGCAGTACTTC.

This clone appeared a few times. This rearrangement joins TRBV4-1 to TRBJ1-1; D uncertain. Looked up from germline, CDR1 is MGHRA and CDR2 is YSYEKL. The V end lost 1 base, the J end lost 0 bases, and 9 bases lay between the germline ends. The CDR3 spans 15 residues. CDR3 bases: TGCGCCAGCAGCCAAGTGAACATTTTGAACACTGAAGCTTTCTTT. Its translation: CASSQVNILNTEAFF.

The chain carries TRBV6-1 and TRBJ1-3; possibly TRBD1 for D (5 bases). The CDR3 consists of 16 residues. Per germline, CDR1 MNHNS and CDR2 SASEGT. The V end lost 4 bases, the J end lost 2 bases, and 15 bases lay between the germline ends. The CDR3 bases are TGTGCCAGCAGTGGAAAGGGGCCCCCCCCTGGAAACACCATATATTTT. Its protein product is CASSGKGPPPGNTIYF.